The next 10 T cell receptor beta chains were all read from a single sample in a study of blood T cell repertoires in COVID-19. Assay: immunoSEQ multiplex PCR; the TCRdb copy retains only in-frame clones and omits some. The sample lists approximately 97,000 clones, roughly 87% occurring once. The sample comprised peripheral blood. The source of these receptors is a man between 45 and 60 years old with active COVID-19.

Here the CDR3 reads CASSSTWGGDQPQHF. CDR3 coding DNA: TGTGCCAGCAGCTCTACGTGGGGGGGGGACCAGCCCCAGCATTTT. J is TRBJ1-5 and V is TRBV5-5, with a tentative D call TRBD1 (5 bases). Per germline, CDR1 SGHKS and CDR2 YYEKEE (reference sequence). CDR3 size: 15 residues. Trimming took off 3 bases at V and 7 bases at J, with 17 bases between the two ends.

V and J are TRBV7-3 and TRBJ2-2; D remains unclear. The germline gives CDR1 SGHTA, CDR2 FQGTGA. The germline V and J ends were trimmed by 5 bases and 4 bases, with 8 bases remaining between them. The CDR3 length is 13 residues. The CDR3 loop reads CASSPTGTGELFF. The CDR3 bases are TGTGCCAGCAGCCCAACGGGCACCGGGGAGCTGTTTTTT.

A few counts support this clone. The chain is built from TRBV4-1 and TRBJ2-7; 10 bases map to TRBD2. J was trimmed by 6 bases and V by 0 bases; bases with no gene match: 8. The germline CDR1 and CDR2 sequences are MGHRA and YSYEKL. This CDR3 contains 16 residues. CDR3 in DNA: TGCGCCAGCAGCCAAGAAAGCGCCCGGACTAGCGGCGAGCAGTACTTC. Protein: CASSQESARTSGEQYF.

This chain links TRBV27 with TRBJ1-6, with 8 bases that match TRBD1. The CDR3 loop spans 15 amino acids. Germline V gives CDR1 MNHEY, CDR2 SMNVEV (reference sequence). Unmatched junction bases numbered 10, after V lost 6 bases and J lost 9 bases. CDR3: CASRWTGRGVSPLHF. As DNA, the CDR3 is TGTGCCAGCAGGTGGACAGGGAGGGGTGTTTCACCCCTCCACTTT.

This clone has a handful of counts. The CDR3 loop reads CASGHTNTGELFF. DNA of the CDR3: TGTGCCAGCGGACATACGAACACCGGGGAGCTGTTTTTT. V is TRBV7-3 and J is TRBJ2-2; TRBD1 is a possible D gene (5 bases). Germline CDR1 SGHTA, CDR2 FQGTGA. The CDR3 is made up of 13 amino acids. The V and J ends lost 8 bases and 0 bases respectively, with 7 bases between them.

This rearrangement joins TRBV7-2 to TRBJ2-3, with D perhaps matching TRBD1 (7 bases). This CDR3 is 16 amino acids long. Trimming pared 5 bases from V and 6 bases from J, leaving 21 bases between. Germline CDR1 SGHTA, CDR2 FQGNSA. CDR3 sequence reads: CASSHRAGGLGDTQYF. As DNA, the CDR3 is TGTGCCAGCAGCCATCGGGCAGGGGGGTTGGGGGATACGCAGTATTTT.

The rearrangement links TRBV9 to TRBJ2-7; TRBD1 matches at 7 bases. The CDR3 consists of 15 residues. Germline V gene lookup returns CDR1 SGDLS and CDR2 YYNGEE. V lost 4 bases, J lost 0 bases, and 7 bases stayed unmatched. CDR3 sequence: CASSSGTARSYEQYF. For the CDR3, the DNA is TGTGCCAGCAGCTCCGGGACAGCCCGCTCCTACGAGCAGTACTTC.

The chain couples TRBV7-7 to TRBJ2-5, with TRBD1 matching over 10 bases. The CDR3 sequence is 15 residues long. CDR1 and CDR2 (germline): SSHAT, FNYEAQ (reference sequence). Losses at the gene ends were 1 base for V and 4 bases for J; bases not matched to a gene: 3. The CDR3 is CASSLDRTGGETQYF. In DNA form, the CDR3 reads TGTGCCAGCAGCTTAGACCGGACAGGGGGAGAGACCCAGTACTTC.

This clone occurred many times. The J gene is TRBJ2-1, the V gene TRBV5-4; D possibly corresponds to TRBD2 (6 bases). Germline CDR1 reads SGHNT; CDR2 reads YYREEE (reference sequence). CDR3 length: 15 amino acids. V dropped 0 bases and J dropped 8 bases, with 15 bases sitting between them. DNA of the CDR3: TGTGCCAGCAGCTTGGGTCCGCCGGGGGATTATGAGCAGTTCTTC. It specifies CASSLGPPGDYEQFF.

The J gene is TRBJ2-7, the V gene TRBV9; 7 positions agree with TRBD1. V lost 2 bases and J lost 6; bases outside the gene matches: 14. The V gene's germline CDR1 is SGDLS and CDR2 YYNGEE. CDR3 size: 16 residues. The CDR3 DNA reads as TGTGCCAGCAGCGTTAGCACAGGGGCGGTAGCTGCCGAGCAGTACTTC. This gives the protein CASSVSTGAVAAEQYF.